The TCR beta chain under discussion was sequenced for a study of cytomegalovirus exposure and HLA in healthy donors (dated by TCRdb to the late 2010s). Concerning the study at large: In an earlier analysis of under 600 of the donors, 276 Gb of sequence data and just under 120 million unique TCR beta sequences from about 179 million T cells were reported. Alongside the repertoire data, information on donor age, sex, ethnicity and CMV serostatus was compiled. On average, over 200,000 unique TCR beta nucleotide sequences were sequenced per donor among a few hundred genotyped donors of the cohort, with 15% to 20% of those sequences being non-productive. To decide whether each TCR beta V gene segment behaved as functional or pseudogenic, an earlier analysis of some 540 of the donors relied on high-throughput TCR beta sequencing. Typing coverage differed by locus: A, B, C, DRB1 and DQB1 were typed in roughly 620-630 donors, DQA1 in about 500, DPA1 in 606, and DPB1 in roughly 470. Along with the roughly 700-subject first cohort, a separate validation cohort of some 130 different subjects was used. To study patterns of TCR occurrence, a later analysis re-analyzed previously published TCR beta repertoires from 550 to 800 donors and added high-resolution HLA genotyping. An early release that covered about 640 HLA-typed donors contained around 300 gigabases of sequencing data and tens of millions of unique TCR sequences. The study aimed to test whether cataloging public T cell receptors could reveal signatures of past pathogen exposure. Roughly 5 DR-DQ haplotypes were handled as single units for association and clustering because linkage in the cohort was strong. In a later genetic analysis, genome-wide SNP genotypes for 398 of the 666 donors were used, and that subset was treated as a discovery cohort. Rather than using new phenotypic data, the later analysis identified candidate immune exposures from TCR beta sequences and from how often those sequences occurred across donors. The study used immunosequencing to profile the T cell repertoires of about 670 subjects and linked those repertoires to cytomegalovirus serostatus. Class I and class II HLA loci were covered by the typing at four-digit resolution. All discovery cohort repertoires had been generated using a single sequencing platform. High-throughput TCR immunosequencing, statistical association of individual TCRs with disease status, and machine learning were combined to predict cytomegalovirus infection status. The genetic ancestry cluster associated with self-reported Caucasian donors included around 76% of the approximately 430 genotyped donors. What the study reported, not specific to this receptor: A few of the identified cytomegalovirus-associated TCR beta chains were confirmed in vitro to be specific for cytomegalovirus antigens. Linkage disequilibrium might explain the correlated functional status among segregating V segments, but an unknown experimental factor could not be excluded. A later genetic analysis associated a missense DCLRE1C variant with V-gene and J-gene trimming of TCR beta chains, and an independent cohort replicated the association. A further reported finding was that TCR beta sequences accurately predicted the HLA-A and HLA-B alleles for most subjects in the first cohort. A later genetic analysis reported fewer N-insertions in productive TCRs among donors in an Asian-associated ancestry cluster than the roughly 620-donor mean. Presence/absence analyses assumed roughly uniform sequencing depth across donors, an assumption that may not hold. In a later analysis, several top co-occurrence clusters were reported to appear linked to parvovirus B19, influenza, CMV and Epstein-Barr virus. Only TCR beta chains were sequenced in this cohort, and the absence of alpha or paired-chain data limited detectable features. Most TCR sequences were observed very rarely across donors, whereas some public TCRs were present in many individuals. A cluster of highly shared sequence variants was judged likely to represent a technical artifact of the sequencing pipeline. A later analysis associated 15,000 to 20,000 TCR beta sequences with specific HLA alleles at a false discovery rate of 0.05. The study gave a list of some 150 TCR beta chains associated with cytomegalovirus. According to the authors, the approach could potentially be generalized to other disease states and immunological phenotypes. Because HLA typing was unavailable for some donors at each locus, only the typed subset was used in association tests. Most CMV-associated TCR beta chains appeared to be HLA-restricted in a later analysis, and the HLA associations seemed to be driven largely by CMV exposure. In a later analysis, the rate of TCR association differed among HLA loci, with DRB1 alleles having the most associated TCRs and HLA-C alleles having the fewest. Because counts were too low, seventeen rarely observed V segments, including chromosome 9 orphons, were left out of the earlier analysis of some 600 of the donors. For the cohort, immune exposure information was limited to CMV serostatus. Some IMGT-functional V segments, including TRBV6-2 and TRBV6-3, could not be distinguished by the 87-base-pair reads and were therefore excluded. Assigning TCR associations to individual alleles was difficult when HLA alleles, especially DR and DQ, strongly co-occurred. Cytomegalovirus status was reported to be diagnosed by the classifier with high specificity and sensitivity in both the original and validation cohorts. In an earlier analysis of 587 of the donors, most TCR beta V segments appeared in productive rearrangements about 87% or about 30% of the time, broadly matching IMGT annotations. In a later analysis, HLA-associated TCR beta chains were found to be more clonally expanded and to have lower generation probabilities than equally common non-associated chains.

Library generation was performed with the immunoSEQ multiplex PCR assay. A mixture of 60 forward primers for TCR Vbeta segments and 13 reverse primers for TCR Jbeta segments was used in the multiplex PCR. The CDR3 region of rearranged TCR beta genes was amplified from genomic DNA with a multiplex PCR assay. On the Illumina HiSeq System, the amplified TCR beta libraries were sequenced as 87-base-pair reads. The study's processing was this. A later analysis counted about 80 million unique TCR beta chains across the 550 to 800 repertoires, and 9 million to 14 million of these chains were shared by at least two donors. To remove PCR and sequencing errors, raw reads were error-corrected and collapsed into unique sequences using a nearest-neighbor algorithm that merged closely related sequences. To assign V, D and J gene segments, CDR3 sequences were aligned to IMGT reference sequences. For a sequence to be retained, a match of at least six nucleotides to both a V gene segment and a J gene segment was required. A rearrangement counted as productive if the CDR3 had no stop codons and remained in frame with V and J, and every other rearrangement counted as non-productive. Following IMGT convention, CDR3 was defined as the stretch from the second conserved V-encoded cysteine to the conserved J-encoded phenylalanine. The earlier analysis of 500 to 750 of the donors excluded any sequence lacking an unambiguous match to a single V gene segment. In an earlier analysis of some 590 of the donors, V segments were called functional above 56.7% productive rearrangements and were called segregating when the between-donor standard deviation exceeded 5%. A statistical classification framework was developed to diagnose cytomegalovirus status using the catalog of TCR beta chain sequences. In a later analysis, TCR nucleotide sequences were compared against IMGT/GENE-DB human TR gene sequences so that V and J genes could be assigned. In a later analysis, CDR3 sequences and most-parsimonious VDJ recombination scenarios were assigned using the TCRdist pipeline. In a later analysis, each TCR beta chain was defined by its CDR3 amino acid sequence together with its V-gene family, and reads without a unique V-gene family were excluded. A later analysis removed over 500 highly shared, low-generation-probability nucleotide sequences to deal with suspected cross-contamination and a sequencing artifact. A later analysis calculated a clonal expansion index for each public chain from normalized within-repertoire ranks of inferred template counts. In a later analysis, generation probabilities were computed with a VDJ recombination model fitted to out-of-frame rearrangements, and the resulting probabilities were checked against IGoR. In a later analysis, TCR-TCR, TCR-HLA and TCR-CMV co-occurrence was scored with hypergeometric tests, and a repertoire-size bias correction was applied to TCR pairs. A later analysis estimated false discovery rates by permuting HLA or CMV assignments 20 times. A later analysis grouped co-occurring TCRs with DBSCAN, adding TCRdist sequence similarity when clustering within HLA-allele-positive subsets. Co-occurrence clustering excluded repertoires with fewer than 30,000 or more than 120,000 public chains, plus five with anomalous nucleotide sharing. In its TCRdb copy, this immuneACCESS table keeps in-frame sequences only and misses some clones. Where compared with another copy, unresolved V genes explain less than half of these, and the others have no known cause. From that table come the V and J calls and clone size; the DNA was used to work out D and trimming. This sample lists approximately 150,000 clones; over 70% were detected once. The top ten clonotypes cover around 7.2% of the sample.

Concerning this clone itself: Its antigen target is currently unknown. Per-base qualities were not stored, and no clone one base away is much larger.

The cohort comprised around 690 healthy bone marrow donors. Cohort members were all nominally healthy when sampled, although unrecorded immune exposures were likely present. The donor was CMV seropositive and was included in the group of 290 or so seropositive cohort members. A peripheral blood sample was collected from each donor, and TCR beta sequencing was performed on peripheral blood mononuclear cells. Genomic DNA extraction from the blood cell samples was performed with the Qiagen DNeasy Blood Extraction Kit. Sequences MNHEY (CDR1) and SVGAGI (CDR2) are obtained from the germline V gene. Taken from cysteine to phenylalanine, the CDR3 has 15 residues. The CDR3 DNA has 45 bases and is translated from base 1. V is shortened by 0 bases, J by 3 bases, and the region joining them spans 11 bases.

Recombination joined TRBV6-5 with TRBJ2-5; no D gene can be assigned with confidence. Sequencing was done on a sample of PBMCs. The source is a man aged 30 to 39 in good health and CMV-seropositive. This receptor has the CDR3 CASSYSWAEKETQYF. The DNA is TGTGCCAGCAGTTACTCGTGGGCAGAAAAAGAGACCCAGTACTTC.